The clone carrying this TCR beta chain was picked up many times. Its matching antigen is unknown. These data belong to a study of regulatory T cells in long-lasting Graves disease. The wider study: Over 5 years of antithyroid drugs plus positive TSH receptor antibodies defined persistent Graves' disease.

CDR3 regions were amplified by Arm-PCR using iRepertoire HTBI primers to build TCR beta libraries. Original data processing: Detected in the samples were approximately 58 TRBV and 15 or so TRBJ segments. TCRdb reprocessed the multiplex PCR reads via MiXCR and lists one record per CDR3 protein. These V and J calls are TCRdb output, not the study's own analysis. The sample includes hundreds of thousands of distinct CDR3 sequences, around a fifth of them seen just once. Specified time point: persistent/refractory GD, antithyroid drugs over 5 years with positive TRAb. RNA isolated from PBMCs was used to make the TCR library. This CDR3 has 15 amino acids. After removal of 6 bases from V and 4 bases from J, the junction contained 10 bases not matched to a gene. Germline CDR1 SGHAT, CDR2 FQNNGV. Study conclusions and caveats: Persistent disease was associated with favored TRBV28 usage and with favored use of TRBJ1-2 and TRBJ2-5. The TCR repertoire of persistent Graves' patients was less diverse than that of newly diagnosed ones.

The material sequenced was peripheral blood mononuclear cells (PBMCs), taken when the disease was refractory, from a patient treated with antithyroid drugs. The receptor's source is a female donor with Graves disease. This chain connects TRBV11-2 to TRBJ2-7; 9 positions agree with TRBD1. The CDR3 sequence: CASSSQGALLYEQYF. The CDR3 nucleotides are TGTGCCAGCAGTTCACAGGGGGCACTTCTATACGAGCAGTACTTC.